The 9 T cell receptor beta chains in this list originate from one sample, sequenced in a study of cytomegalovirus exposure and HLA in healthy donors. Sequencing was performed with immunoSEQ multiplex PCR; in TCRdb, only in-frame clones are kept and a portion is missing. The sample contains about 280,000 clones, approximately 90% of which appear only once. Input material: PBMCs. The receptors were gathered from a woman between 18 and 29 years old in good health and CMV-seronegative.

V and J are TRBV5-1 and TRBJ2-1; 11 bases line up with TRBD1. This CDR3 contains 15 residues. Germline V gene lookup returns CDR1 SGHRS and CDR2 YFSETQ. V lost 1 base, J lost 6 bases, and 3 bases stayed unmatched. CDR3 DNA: TGCGCCAGCAGCTTGTATGGGACAGGGGGCAATGAGCAGTTCTTC. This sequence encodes CASSLYGTGGNEQFF. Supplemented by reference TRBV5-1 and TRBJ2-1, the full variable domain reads KAGVTQTPRYLIKTRGQQVTLSCSPISGHRSVSWYQQTPGQGLQFLFEYFSETQRNKGNFPGRFSGRQFSNSRSEMNVSTLELGDSALYLCASSLYGTGGNEQFFGPGTRLTVL.

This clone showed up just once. In DNA, the CDR3 is TGTGCCATCAGTGCCGGAGGCAGGTCTGATCAGCCCCAGCATTTT. This encodes CAISAGGRSDQPQHF. The chain combines TRBV10-3 with TRBJ1-5; D ambiguous. Germline CDR1 ENHRY, CDR2 SYGVKD. V lost 4 bases and J 5 bases, leaving 15 bases between the germline ends. The CDR3 is 15 residues long.

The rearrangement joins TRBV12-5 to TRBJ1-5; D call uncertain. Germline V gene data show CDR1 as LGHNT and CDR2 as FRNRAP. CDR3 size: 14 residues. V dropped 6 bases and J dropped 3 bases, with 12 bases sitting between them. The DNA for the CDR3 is TGTGCTAGTGGCATCCGAGACACCAATCAGCCCCAGCATTTT. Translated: CASGIRDTNQPQHF.

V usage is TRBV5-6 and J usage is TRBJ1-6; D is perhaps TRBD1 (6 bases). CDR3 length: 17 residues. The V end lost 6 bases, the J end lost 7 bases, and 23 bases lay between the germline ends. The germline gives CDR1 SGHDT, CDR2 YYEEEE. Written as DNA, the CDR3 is TGTGCCAGCACCCTCTCGGGGGGGGCAATCCCCAATTCACCCCTCCACTTT. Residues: CASTLSGGAIPNSPLHF.

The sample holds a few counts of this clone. The CDR3 here is CATSWPGGNNYGYTF. The CDR3 region has the DNA TGTGCCACCAGCTGGCCGGGAGGCAATAACTATGGCTACACCTTC. This chain links TRBV15 with TRBJ1-2; unclear D gene. The ends were cut back, 5 bases at V and 1 base at J, with 14 bases in the middle. The germline V gene encodes CDR1 LNHNV and CDR2 YYDKDF (reference sequence). This CDR3 region has 15 residues.

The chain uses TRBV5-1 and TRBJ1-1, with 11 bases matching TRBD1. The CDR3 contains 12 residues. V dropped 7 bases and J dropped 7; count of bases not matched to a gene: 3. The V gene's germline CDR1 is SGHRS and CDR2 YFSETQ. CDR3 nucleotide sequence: TGCGCCAGCGGACAGGGGGCGAGTGAAGCTTTCTTT. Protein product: CASGQGASEAFF.

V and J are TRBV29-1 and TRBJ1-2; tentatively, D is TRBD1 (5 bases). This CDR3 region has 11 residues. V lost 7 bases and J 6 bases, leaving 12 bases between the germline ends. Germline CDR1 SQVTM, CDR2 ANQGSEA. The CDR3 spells CSGGGRDGYTF. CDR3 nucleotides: TGCAGCGGGGGGGGTAGGGATGGCTACACCTTC.

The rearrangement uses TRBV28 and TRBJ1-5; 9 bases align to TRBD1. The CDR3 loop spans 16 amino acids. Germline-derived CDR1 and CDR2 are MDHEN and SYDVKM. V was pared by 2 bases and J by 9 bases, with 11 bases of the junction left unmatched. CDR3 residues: CASSLRDRDPVGPQHF. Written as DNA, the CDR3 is TGTGCCAGCAGTTTACGGGACAGGGACCCCGTAGGGCCCCAGCATTTT.

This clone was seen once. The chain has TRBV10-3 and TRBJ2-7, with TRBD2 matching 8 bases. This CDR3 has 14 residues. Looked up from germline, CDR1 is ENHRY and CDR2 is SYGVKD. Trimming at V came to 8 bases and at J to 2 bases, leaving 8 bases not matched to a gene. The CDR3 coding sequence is TGTGCCATCCGCAGCGGGAGTTACACCTACGAGCAGTACTTC. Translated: CAIRSGSYTYEQYF.